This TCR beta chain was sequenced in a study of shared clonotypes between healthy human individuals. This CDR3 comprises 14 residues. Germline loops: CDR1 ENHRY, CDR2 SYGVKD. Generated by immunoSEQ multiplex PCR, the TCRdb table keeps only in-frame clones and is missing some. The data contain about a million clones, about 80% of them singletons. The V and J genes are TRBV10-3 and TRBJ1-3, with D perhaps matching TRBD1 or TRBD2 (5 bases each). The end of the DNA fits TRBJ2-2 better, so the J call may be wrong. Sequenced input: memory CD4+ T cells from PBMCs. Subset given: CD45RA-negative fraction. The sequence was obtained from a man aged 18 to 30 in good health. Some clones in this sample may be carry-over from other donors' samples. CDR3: CASRSGTDTGELFF. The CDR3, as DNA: TGTGCCAGCAGGTCAGGGACGGACACCGGGGAGCTGTTTTTT.